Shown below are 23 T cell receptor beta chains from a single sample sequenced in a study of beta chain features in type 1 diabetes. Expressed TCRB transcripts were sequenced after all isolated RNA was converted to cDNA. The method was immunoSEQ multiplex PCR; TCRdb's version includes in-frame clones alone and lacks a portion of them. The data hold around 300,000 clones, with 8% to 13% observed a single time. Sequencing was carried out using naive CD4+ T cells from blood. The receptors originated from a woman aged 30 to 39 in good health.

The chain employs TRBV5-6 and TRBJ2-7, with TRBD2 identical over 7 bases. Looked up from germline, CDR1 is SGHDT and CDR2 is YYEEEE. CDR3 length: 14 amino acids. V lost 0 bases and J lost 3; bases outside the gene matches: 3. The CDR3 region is CASSLGLANYEQYF. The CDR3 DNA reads TGTGCCAGCAGCTTGGGACTAGCCAACTACGAGCAGTACTTC.

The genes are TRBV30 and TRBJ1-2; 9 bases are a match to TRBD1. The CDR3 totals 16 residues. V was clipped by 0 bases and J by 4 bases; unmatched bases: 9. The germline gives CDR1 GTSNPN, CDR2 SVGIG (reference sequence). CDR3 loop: CAWSVLVDRGTYGYTF. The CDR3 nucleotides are TGTGCCTGGAGTGTACTCGTGGACAGGGGTACCTATGGCTACACCTTC.

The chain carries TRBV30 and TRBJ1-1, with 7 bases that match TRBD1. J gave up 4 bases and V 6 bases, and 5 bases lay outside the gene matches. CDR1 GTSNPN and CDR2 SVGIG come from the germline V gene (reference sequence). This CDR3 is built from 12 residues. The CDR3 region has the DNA TGTGCCTGTAACAGGGGAGGCACTGAAGCTTTCTTT. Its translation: CACNRGGTEAFF.

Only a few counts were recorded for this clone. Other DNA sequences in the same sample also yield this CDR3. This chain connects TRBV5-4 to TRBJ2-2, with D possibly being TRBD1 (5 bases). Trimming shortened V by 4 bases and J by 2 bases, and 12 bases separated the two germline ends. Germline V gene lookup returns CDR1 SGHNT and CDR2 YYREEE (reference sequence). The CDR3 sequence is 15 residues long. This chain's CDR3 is CASSLGQPNTGELFF. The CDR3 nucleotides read TGTGCCAGCAGCCTAGGACAACCTAACACCGGGGAGCTGTTTTTT.

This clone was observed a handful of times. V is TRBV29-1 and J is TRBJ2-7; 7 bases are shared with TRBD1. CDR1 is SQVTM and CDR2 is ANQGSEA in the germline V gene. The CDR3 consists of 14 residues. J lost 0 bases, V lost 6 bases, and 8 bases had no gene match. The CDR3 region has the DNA TGCAGCGTCTCCGGGACAGACGACTCCTACGAGCAGTACTTC. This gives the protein CSVSGTDDSYEQYF.

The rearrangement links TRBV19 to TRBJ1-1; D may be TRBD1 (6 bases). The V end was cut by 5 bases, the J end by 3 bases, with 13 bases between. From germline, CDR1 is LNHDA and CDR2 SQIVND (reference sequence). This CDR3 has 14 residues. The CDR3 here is CASSHREGDTEAFF. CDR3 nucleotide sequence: TGTGCCAGTAGTCACAGGGAGGGAGACACTGAAGCTTTCTTT.

This CDR3 reads CASSPPGVSTDTQYF. The CDR3 DNA sequence: TGTGCCAGCTCACCACCAGGGGTTAGCACAGATACGCAGTATTTT. The V and J genes are TRBV18 and TRBJ2-3, with a weak D call TRBD1 (5 bases). Germline CDR1 KGHSH, CDR2 LQKENI. Between the trimmed V and J ends, which lost 0 bases and 0 bases, there was a span of 7 bases. The CDR3 is 15 amino acids. The complete variable domain, with remaining parts taken from reference TRBV18 and TRBJ2-3, reads NAGVMQNPRHLVRRRGQEARLRCSPMKGHSHVYWYRQLPEEGLKFMVYLQKENIIDESGMPKERFSAEFPKEGPSILRIQQVVRGDSAAYFCASSPPGVSTDTQYFGPGTRLTVL.

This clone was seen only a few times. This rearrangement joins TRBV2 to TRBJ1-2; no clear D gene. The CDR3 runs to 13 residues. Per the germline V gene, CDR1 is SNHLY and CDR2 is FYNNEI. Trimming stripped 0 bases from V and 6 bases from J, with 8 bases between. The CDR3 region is CASSEAGGNGYTF. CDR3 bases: TGTGCCAGCAGTGAAGCGGGAGGAAATGGCTACACCTTC.

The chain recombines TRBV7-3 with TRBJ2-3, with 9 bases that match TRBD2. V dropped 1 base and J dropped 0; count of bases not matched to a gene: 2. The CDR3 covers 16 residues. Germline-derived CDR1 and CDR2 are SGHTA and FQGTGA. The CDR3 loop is CASSLRLAGSTDTQYF. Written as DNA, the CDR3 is TGTGCCAGCAGCTTAAGGCTAGCGGGGAGCACAGATACGCAGTATTTT.

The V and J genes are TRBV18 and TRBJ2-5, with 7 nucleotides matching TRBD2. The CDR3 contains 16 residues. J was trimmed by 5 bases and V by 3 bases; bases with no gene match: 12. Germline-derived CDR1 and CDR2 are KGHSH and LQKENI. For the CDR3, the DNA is TGTGCCAGCTCACCCAACGATCTCGGGGAGGGCGAGACCCAGTACTTC. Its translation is CASSPNDLGEGETQYF.

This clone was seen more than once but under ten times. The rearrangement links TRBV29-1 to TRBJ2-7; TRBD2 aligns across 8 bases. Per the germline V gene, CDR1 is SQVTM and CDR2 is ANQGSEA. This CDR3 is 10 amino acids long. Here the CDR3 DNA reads TGCAACCGGGGGGGGGACGAGCAGTACTTC. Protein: CNRGGDEQYF.

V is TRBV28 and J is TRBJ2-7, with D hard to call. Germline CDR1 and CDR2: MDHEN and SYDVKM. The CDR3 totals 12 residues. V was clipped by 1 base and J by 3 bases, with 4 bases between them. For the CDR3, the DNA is TGTGCCAGCAGTTTATACAGCTACGAGCAGTACTTC. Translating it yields CASSLYSYEQYF.

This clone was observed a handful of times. The CDR3 nucleotides are TGTGCCAGCAGTGACTCAAAGGTAGCGGCAAACCAAGAGACCCAGTACTTC. This translates into CASSDSKVAANQETQYF. This chain connects TRBV6-4 to TRBJ2-5; TRBD2 is a possible D gene (6 bases). Germline CDR1 and CDR2: MRHNA and SNTAGT. The CDR3 consists of 17 residues. V dropped 0 bases and J dropped 0 bases, with 14 bases sitting between them.

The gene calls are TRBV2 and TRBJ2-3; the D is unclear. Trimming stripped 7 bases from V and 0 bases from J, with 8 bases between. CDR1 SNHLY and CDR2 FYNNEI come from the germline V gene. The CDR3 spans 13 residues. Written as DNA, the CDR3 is TGTGCCAGCACACGGGTTAGCACAGATACGCAGTATTTT. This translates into CASTRVSTDTQYF.

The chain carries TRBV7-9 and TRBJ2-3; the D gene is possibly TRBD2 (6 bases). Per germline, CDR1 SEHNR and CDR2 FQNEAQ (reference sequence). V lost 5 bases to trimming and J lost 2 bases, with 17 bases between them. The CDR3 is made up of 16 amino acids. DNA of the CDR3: TGTGCCAGCAGCCCGCCCGGGACTTCCTCCACAGATACGCAGTATTTT. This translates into CASSPPGTSSTDTQYF. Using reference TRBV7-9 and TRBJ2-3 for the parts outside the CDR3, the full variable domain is DTGVSQNPRHKITKRGQNVTFRCDPISEHNRLYWYRQTLGQGPEFLTYFQNEAQLEKSRLLSDRFSAERPKGSFSTLEIQRTEQGDSAMYLCASSPPGTSSTDTQYFGPGTRLTVL.

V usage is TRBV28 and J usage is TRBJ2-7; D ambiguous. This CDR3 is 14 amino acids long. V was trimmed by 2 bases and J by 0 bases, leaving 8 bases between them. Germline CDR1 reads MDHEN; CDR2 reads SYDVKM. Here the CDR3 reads CASSLSWSSYEQYF. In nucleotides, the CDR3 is TGTGCCAGCAGTTTAAGCTGGAGCTCCTACGAGCAGTACTTC.

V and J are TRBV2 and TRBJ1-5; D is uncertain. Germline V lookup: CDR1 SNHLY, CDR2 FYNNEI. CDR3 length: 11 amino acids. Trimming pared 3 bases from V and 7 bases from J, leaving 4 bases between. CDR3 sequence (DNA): TGTGCCAGCAGTGACGAGCAGCCCCAGCATTTT. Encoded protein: CASSDEQPQHF.

CDR3: CASSMGLIYNEQFF. CDR3 nucleotide sequence: TGTGCCAGCAGCATGGGACTTATATACAATGAGCAGTTCTTC. The rearrangement uses TRBV7-9 and TRBJ2-1; weak D call: TRBD2 (6 bases). The germline V gene has CDR1 SEHNR and CDR2 FQNEAQ (reference sequence). The CDR3 contains 14 residues. Trimming stripped 5 bases from V and 4 bases from J, with 12 bases between.

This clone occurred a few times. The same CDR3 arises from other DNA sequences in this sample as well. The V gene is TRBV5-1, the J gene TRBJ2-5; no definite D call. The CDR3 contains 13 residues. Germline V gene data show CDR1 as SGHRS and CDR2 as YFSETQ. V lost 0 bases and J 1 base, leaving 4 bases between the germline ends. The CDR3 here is CASSLASQETQYF. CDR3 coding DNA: TGCGCCAGCAGCTTGGCCTCCCAAGAGACCCAGTACTTC.

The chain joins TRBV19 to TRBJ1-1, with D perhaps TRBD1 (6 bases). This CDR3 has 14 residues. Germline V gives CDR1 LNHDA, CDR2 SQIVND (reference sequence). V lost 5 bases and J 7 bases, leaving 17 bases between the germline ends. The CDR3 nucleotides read TGTGCCAGTAGTGAGACAGGAGGAAATCATGAAGCTTTCTTT. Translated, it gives CASSETGGNHEAFF.

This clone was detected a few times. The chain's CDR3 is CASSLEDTPSGANVLTF. Written as DNA, the CDR3 is TGTGCCAGCAGCTTAGAAGACACCCCTTCTGGGGCCAACGTCCTGACTTTC. J is TRBJ2-6 and V is TRBV7-9; no definite D call. V lost 1 base to trimming and J lost 1 base, with 11 bases between them. The CDR3 covers 17 residues. Germline V CDR1 and CDR2: SEHNR, FQNEAQ (reference sequence).

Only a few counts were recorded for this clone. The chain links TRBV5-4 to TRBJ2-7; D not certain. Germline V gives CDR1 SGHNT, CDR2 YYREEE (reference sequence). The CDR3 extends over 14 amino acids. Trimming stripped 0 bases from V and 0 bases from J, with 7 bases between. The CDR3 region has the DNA TGTGCCAGCAGCTTGGAACTCAACTCCTACGAGCAGTACTTC. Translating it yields CASSLELNSYEQYF.

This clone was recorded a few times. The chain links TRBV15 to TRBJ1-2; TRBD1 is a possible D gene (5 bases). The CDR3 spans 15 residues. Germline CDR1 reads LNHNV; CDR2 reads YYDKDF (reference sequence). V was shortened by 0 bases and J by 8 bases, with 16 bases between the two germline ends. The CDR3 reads CATSRDRARVLGYTF. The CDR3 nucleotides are TGTGCCACCAGCAGAGATAGGGCCAGGGTTTTGGGCTACACCTTC.